A single sample is the source of the 8 T cell receptor beta chains below, sequenced in a study of shared clonotypes between healthy human individuals. In the naive CD8 group, cells lacked CD45RO and were positively selected for CCR7, so terminally differentiated effector memory CD45RA+ cells were left out. This table comes from immunoSEQ multiplex PCR, and its TCRdb copy is limited to in-frame clones, with some not included. The repertoire holds approximately 720,000 clones, around 92% seen once, with more than 20% in the top ten. Sequencing used naive CD8+ T cells sorted from blood. These receptors were taken from a man younger than 40 in good health.

The chain couples TRBV6-1 to TRBJ2-7; D may be TRBD2 (5 bases). Germline lookup yields CDR1 MNHNS and CDR2 SASEGT. The CDR3 has 14 residues. V lost 1 base, J lost 4 bases, and 11 bases lay in between. The DNA of the CDR3 is TGTGCCAGCAGTGAAGTAAGGACTCAGTACGAGCAGTACTTC. Its translation: CASSEVRTQYEQYF.

CDR3 residues: CASSNTSGRAYEQYF. The CDR3 region has the DNA TGTGCCAGCAGCAACACTAGCGGGAGGGCCTACGAGCAGTACTTC. This chain uses TRBV7-9 with TRBJ2-7; TRBD2 agrees at 13 bases. There are 15 residues in the CDR3. Germline V gene sequence: CDR1 SEHNR, CDR2 FQNEAQ (reference sequence). Trimming at V came to 5 bases and at J to 2 bases, leaving 3 bases not matched to a gene.

V is TRBV9 and J is TRBJ1-5; D is ambiguous. The CDR3 contains 17 residues. CDR1 and CDR2 (germline): SGDLS, YYNGEE. V was shortened by 3 bases and J by 6 bases, with 22 bases between the two germline ends. The CDR3 region is CASSALPIPTPIQPQHF. Here the CDR3 DNA reads TGTGCCAGCAGCGCTCTCCCCATCCCGACACCGATTCAGCCCCAGCATTTT.

A single count supports this clone. Here the CDR3 DNA reads TGTGCCAGCAGCGGTCACATCTTAGGGGGCGGTACAATCGCCGGGGAGCTGTTTTTT. Translating it yields CASSGHILGGGTIAGELFF. The genes are TRBV9 and TRBJ2-2; 7 bases are shared with TRBD1. Unmatched junction bases numbered 20, after V lost 3 bases and J lost 6 bases. This CDR3 spans 19 amino acids. Germline-derived CDR1 and CDR2 are SGDLS and YYNGEE.

This clone came up a few times. The rearrangement uses TRBV27 and TRBJ1-4; D is undetermined. The CDR3 runs 11 residues. The V end was cut by 3 bases, the J end by 5 bases, with 1 base between. From germline, CDR1 is MNHEY and CDR2 SMNVEV (reference sequence). CDR3 loop: CASSLNEKLFF. In nucleotides, the CDR3 is TGTGCCAGCAGTTTGAATGAAAAACTGTTTTTT. The full variable domain, rest sourced from reference TRBV27 and TRBJ1-4, is EAQVTQNPRYLITVTGKKLTVTCSQNMNHEYMSWYRQDPGLGLRQIYYSMNVEVTDKGDVPEGYKVSRKEKRNFPLILESPSPNQTSLYFCASSLNEKLFFGSGTQLSVL.

This chain uses TRBV13 with TRBJ1-2, with D unclear. Germline V lookup: CDR1 PRHDT, CDR2 FYEKMQ (reference sequence). CDR3 length: 15 amino acids. V lost 3 bases and J lost 8, with 19 bases in between. In nucleotides, the CDR3 is TGTGCCAGCAGCTTCGTTCTAGTAGACCGAGGAGGCTACACCTTC. It encodes CASSFVLVDRGGYTF.

The V and J genes are TRBV6-1 and TRBJ2-7; D ambiguous. CDR1 and CDR2 from the germline V gene are MNHNS and SASEGT. The ends were cut back, 8 bases at V and 7 bases at J, with 15 bases in the middle. The CDR3 spans 12 residues. In nucleotides, the CDR3 is TGTGCCAGCTCTATCCCAAGTAGGGAGCAGTACTTC. Translation: CASSIPSREQYF.

The V gene is TRBV11-2, the J gene TRBJ2-1; 9 nucleotides line up with TRBD2. This CDR3 has 17 residues. The trim removed 0 bases at V and 7 bases at J, leaving 10 bases unmatched. Germline lookup yields CDR1 SGHAT and CDR2 FQNNGV. DNA for the CDR3: TGTGCCAGCAGCTTAGATCGTGGGGCGGGAGGGCGAAATGAGCAGTTCTTC. This encodes CASSLDRGAGGRNEQFF.